A selection of T cell receptor beta chains follows, all from one sample in a study of regulatory T cells in long-lasting Graves disease. A single record per CDR3 protein comes from TCRdb applying MiXCR to the multiplex PCR reads. This table has over 350,000 distinct CDR3 sequences, 20% appearing once. The specimen was peripheral blood mononuclear cells (PBMCs), collected when the disease was refractory, from a patient treated with antithyroid drugs. The receptors were sampled from a female donor with Graves disease. The CDR3 runs from the conserved cysteine through the conserved F or W. The D gene is left open where the match is weak. Not all rows give a size; the values are once, few, many and, for expanded clones, a class.

j_call v_call clone_size d_call cdr3_aa cdr3_nt
TRBJ1-5 TRBV3-1 few - CASSQGADHQPQHF TGTGCCAGCAGCCAAGGGGCCGATCATCAGCCCCAGCATTTT
TRBJ1-1 TRBV7-9 few - CASSFGSGRAEAFF TGTGCCAGCAGCTTTGGTTCAGGGAGGGCTGAAGCTTTCTTT
TRBJ2-2 TRBV6-2/TRBV6-3 few - CASSYQGNTGELFF TGTGCCAGCAGTTACCAGGGAAACACCGGGGAGCTGTTTTTT
TRBJ2-1 TRBV7-2 - - CASSLAGIYNEQFF TGTGCCAGCAGCTTAGCCGGGATCTACAATGAGCAGTTCTTC
TRBJ1-6 TRBV5-8 many - CASSFSRAPLHF TGTGCCAGCAGCTTCTCAAGGGCTCCCCTCCACTTT
TRBJ2-7 TRBV6-1 - TRBD2 CASSEALLAGVGYEQYF TGTGCCAGCAGTGAAGCGCTGCTAGCGGGAGTGGGATACGAGCAGTACTTC
TRBJ1-2 TRBV19 - - CASSFNDKPNYGYTF TGTGCCAGTAGTTTCAACGACAAACCTAACTATGGCTACACCTTC
TRBJ1-6 TRBV19 - - CARPHGPPLHF TGTGCCAGACCTCACGGTCCACCCCTCCACTTT
TRBJ2-2 TRBV28 many - CASSFGNNGELFF TGTGCCAGCAGTTTCGGTAATAACGGGGAGCTGTTTTTT
TRBJ2-2 TRBV11-2 few TRBD2 CASSLDAIRERRTSGRNGELFF TGTGCCAGCAGCTTAGACGCAATACGAGAGAGGAGGACTAGCGGGAGAAACGGGGAGCTGTTTTTT
TRBJ1-1 TRBV6-1 many - CASRIHPGTEAFF TGTGCCAGCAGAATTCATCCGGGCACTGAAGCTTTCTTT
TRBJ2-1 TRBV28 many TRBD2 CASSGAGVLHNEQFF TGTGCCAGCAGTGGAGCGGGAGTTCTGCACAATGAGCAGTTCTTC
TRBJ2-4 TRBV7-2 many - CASSLQGGNIQYF TGTGCCAGCAGCTTACAGGGGGGGAACATTCAGTACTTC
TRBJ1-2 TRBV6-2/TRBV6-3 few TRBD1 CASSTQGPRGPNYGYTF TGTGCCAGCAGCACCCAGGGGCCGAGGGGGCCTAACTATGGCTACACCTTC
TRBJ1-2 TRBV12-3/TRBV12-4 few - CASSSRQVPSYGYTF TGTGCCAGCAGTTCGCGACAGGTCCCTAGCTATGGCTACACCTTC
TRBJ1-4 TRBV15 - - CATRGTGDGGEKLFF TGTGCCACCAGGGGTACGGGGGACGGGGGTGAAAAACTGTTTTTT
TRBJ2-5 TRBV11-1 many TRBD1 CASSSWDREETQYF TGTGCCAGCAGCTCCTGGGACAGGGAAGAGACCCAGTACTTC
TRBJ2-3 TRBV9 few - CASSVSSEATDTQYF TGTGCCAGCAGCGTGAGTTCGGAAGCCACAGATACGCAGTATTTT
TRBJ2-4 TRBV30 many - CAWSVRGTWRLVELAKNIQYF TGTGCCTGGAGTGTACGAGGGACCTGGAGACTAGTAGAACTAGCCAAAAACATTCAGTACTTC
TRBJ2-5 TRBV6-1 many TRBD1 CASRPRDRARQETQYF TGTGCCAGCAGGCCCCGCGACAGGGCCCGACAAGAGACCCAGTACTTC
TRBJ1-2 TRBV12-3/TRBV12-4 many - CASSLPGQNYGYTF TGTGCCAGCAGTTTACCCGGACAGAACTATGGCTACACCTTC
TRBJ2-7 TRBV6-2/TRBV6-3 - TRBD1 CASSYGDRGSYLSYEQYF TGTGCCAGCAGTTACGGGGACAGGGGTTCGTACCTTTCCTACGAGCAGTACTTC
TRBJ2-5 TRBV6-5 many - CASSYAEGAMETQYF TGTGCCAGCAGTTACGCGGAGGGGGCTATGGAGACCCAGTACTTC
TRBJ2-1 TRBV24-1 few - CATRGARGGEQFF TGTGCCACCAGGGGGGCGAGGGGGGGTGAGCAGTTCTTC
TRBJ2-7 TRBV6-2/TRBV6-3 few - CASSFTSTSPYEQYF TGTGCCAGCAGTTTTACTAGCACAAGCCCATACGAGCAGTACTTC
TRBJ2-5 TRBV6-2/TRBV6-3 once - CASSYSIGFKETQYF TGTGCCAGCAGTTACTCGATCGGCTTCAAAGAGACCCAGTACTTC
TRBJ1-5 TRBV28 many TRBD1 CASSRGTGANQPQHF TGTGCCAGCAGCCGCGGGACAGGGGCCAATCAGCCCCAGCATTTT
TRBJ1-2 TRBV12-3/TRBV12-4 many - CASSLGLGHYGYTF TGTGCCAGCAGTTTAGGGTTAGGGCACTATGGCTACACCTTC
TRBJ2-7 TRBV28 many - CASSLGAFYHYEQYF TGTGCCAGCAGTTTGGGCGCTTTCTATCACTACGAGCAGTACTTC
TRBJ1-2 TRBV28 many - CASSPMGGGYTF TGTGCCAGCAGCCCCATGGGAGGCGGCTACACCTTC
TRBJ2-7 TRBV28 many TRBD2 CASSLVASGYEQYF TGTGCCAGCAGTTTAGTCGCTAGCGGCTACGAGCAGTACTTC
TRBJ1-5 TRBV19 - TRBD1 CASSMGDRGGDQPQHF TGTGCCAGTAGTATGGGGGACAGGGGAGGTGATCAGCCCCAGCATTTT
TRBJ1-5 TRBV29-1 few - CSVALMGEPNQPQHF TGCAGCGTAGCTCTGATGGGGGAGCCCAATCAGCCCCAGCATTTT
TRBJ2-5 TRBV3-1 - - CASSQTQESPQETQYF TGTGCCAGCAGCCAAACCCAGGAGTCCCCCCAAGAGACCCAGTACTTC
TRBJ1-2 TRBV7-2 - - CASSLGWTSGYTF TGTGCCAGCAGCTTAGGATGGACAAGCGGCTACACCTTC
TRBJ2-5 TRBV18 many TRBD2 CASSQRLAGGETQYF TGTGCCAGCTCACAACGACTAGCGGGAGGAGAGACCCAGTACTTC
TRBJ2-3 TRBV7-8 few - CASSPTVGADTQYF TGTGCCAGCAGCCCCACCGTCGGAGCCGATACGCAGTATTTT
TRBJ2-1 TRBV3-1 few TRBD1 CASSQLGTGNNEQFF TGTGCCAGCAGCCAACTCGGGACAGGGAACAATGAGCAGTTCTTC
TRBJ2-2 TRBV10-3 - TRBD1 CAISESRFTGGFTGELFF TGTGCCATCAGTGAGTCGAGATTTACAGGGGGCTTCACCGGGGAGCTGTTTTTT
TRBJ2-7 TRBV6-5 - - CASSSRRGYEQYF TGTGCCAGCAGTTCCCGTCGGGGGTACGAGCAGTACTTC
TRBJ2-7 TRBV7-9 - TRBD2 CASSGGGDTIAEQYF TGTGCCAGCAGCGGGGGGGGAGACACCATCGCCGAGCAGTACTTC
TRBJ2-4 TRBV7-6 many - CASSPNDMGSENIQYF TGTGCCAGCAGCCCAAACGATATGGGTAGCGAAAACATTCAGTACTTC
TRBJ1-1 TRBV12-3/TRBV12-4 many TRBD1 CASSKDRVFSEAFF TGTGCCAGCAGTAAGGACAGGGTGTTTTCTGAAGCTTTCTTT
TRBJ1-1 TRBV18 few - CASSPPMGGKNTEAFF TGTGCCAGCTCACCACCGATGGGCGGAAAGAACACTGAAGCTTTCTTT
TRBJ2-7 TRBV7-2 - - CASSLGLVGTYEQYF TGTGCCAGCAGCTTAGGGCTAGTGGGTACCTACGAGCAGTACTTC
TRBJ2-5 TRBV27 many TRBD2 CASSLLAGDTETQYF TGTGCCAGCAGTTTACTAGCGGGAGATACGGAGACCCAGTACTTC